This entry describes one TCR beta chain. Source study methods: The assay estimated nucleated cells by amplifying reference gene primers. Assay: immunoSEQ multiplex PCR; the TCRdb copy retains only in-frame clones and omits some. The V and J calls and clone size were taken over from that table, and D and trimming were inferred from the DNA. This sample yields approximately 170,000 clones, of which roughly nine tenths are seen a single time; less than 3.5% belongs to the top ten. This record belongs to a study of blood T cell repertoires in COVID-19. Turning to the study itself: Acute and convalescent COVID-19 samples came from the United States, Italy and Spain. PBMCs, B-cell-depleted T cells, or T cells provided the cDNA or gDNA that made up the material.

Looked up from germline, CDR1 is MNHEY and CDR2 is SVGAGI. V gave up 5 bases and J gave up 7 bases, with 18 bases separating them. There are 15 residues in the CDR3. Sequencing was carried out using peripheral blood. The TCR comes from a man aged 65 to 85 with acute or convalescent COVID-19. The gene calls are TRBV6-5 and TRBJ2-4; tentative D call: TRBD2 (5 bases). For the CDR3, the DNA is TGTGCCAGCAGTCTAGCACCAACATCCCTGAACATTCAGTACTTC. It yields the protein CASSLAPTSLNIQYF.